This T cell receptor beta chain was identified in a study of T cells after yellow fever vaccination. TCRdb fed the 5' RACE reads into MiXCR, producing one record per CDR3 protein. The table records hundreds of thousands of distinct CDR3 sequences, roughly 22% of them present only once. The CDR3 covers 15 residues. Germline values: CDR1 SGHTS, CDR2 YDEGEE. Trimming left V 1 base short and J 3 bases short, with 12 bases between. Sequenced material: PBMCs, taken about 21 days after the first yellow fever vaccination. The chain employs TRBV5-8 and TRBJ2-3; D is perhaps TRBD2 (5 bases). The sequence was obtained from a man younger than 35 who received the YFV17D yellow fever vaccine. The CDR3 DNA follows: TGTGCCAGCAGCTTGAGGTATAGGGAGACAGATACGCAGTATTTT. Its translation: CASSLRYRETDTQYF.